This TCR beta chain stems from a study of T-cell reconstitution after alpha-beta-depleted transplantation in children. Preparation of the TCRbeta library used unique molecular identifiers. TCRdb itself ran the PCR reads through MiXCR, one entry per CDR3 protein. The sample records about 980,000 distinct CDR3 sequences, roughly 31% being singletons. Germline V gene data show CDR1 as SGHTA and CDR2 as FQGNSA. After removal of 5 bases from V and 6 bases from J, the junction contained 10 bases not matched to a gene. This CDR3 is built from 16 residues. This clonotype was picked up a small number of times.

This sequence was found in a boy in the first two years of life who had a stem cell transplant for SCID, so the T cells may come from the graft donor. The sample in question was PBMCs, mostly from graft donor cells, obtained 360 days after TCRalphabeta/CD19-depleted stem cell transplant. The chain links TRBV7-2 to TRBJ1-6; the match to TRBD1 covers 7 bases. The CDR3 loop is CASSRTGTATNSPLHF. The CDR3 DNA follows: TGTGCCAGCAGCCGAACAGGGACAGCCACTAATTCACCCCTCCACTTT. Full variable domain (outside the CDR3, taken from reference TRBV7-2 and TRBJ1-6): GAGVSQSPSNKVTEKGKDVELRCDPISGHTALYWYRQSLGQGLEFLIYFQGNSAPDKSGLPSDRFSAERTGGSVSTLTIQRTQQEDSAVYLCASSRTGTATNSPLHFGNGTRLTVT.